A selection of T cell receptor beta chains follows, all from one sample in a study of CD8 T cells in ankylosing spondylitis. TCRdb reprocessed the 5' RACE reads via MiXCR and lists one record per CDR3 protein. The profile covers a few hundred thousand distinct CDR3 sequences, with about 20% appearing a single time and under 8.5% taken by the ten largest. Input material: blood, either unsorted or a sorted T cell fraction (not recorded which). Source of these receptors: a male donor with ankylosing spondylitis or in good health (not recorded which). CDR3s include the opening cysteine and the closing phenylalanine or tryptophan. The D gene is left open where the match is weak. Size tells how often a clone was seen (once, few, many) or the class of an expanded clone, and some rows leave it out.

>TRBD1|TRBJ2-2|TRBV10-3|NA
CAISMTGLLTGELFF
TGTGCCATCAGTATGACAGGGTTGCTCACCGGGGAGCTGTTTTTT
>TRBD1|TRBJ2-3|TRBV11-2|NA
CASSLTEGQGTDTQYF
TGTGCCAGCAGCTTAACAGAGGGACAGGGAACAGATACGCAGTATTTT
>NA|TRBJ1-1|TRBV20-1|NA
CSARRTVKAEAFF
TGCAGTGCTAGAAGGACGGTTAAGGCTGAAGCTTTCTTT
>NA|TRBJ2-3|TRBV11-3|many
CASSLDPTSTDTQYF
TGTGCCAGCAGCTTAGATCCTACCAGCACAGATACGCAGTATTTT
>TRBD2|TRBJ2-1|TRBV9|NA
CASSVSTSGLNNEQFF
TGTGCCAGCAGCGTTTCGACTAGCGGGCTGAACAATGAGCAGTTCTTC
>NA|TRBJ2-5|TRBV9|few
CASSQWGTPGETQYF
TGTGCCAGCAGCCAATGGGGGACCCCAGGGGAGACCCAGTACTTC
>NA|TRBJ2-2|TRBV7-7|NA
CASSPQSVGELFF
TGTGCTAGCAGCCCCCAATCGGTCGGGGAGCTGTTTTTT
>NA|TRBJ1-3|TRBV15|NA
CATSRDPTSSGNTIYF
TGTGCCACCAGCAGAGATCCGACGAGCTCTGGAAACACCATATATTTT
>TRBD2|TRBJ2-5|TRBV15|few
CAASGGETQYF
TGTGCCGCCAGCGGGGGAGAGACCCAGTACTTC
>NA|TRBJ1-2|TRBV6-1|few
CASSESGFYGYTF
TGTGCCAGCAGTGAAAGCGGATTCTATGGCTACACCTTC
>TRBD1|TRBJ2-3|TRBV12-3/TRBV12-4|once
CASSGFGTGGKDTQYF
TGTGCCAGCAGTGGCTTCGGGACAGGGGGGAAAGATACGCAGTATTTT
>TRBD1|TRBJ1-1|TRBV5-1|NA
CASSPTGILTEAFF
TGCGCCAGCAGCCCGACAGGGATTTTGACTGAAGCTTTCTTT
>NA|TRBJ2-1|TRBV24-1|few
CATSYRQFHEQFF
TGTGCCACCAGTTACCGGCAGTTCCATGAGCAGTTCTTC
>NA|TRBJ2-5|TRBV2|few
CASSRPGWEGGEETQYF
TGTGCCAGCAGCCGCCCCGGATGGGAAGGCGGAGAAGAGACCCAGTACTTC
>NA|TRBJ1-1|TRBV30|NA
CAWSVVYTEAFF
TGTGCCTGGAGTGTAGTGTACACTGAAGCTTTCTTT
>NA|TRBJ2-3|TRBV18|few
CASSPRLSTGTDTQYF
TGTGCCAGCTCACCACGACTTTCTACAGGGACAGATACGCAGTATTTT
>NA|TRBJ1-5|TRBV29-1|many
CSAVTGTDTNQPQHF
TGCAGCGCAGTCACCGGGACGGATACAAATCAGCCCCAGCATTTT
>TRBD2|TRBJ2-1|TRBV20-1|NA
CSAISGRESEQFF
TGCAGTGCCATTAGCGGGAGGGAGAGTGAGCAGTTCTTC
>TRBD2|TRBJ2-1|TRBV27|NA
CASRLLAGGGYSSYNEQFF
TGTGCCAGCAGGTTACTAGCGGGAGGGGGGTATAGCTCCTACAATGAGCAGTTCTTC
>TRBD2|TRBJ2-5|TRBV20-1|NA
CSAIPGLAEETQYF
TGCAGTGCTATTCCGGGACTAGCGGAAGAGACCCAGTACTTC
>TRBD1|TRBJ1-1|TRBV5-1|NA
CASSSDRLAGTEAFF
TGCGCCAGCAGCTCGGACAGGTTGGCGGGGACTGAAGCTTTCTTT
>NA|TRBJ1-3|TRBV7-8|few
CASSLGSGPHSGNTIYF
TGTGCCAGCAGCTTAGGTTCGGGTCCCCACTCTGGAAACACCATATATTTT
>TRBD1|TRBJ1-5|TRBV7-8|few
CASSMGQGYNQPQHF
TGTGCCAGCAGCATGGGACAGGGGTATAATCAGCCCCAGCATTTT
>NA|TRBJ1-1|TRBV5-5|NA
CASSWTESPNTEAFF
TGTGCCAGCAGCTGGACAGAGTCTCCCAACACTGAAGCTTTCTTT
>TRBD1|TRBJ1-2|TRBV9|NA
CASSVATGGDYGYTF
TGTGCCAGCAGCGTAGCGACAGGGGGTGACTATGGCTACACCTTC
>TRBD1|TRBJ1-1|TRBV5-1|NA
CASSLRTGGETEAFF
TGCGCCAGCAGCCTTCGGACAGGGGGGGAGACTGAAGCTTTCTTT
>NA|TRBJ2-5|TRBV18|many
CASSRQETQYF
TGTGCCAGCAGTAGACAAGAGACCCAGTACTTC
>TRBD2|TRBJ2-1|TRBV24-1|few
CATSDSGLGRYNEQFF
TGTGCCACCAGTGATTCGGGACTAGGTAGATACAATGAGCAGTTCTTC
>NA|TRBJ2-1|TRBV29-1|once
CSVVDYTSYNEQFF
TGCAGCGTTGTGGACTATACATCCTACAATGAGCAGTTCTTC
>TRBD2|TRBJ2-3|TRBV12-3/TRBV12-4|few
CASRPGGPDTQYF
TGTGCCAGCAGGCCGGGGGGGCCAGATACGCAGTATTTT
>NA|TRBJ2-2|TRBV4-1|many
CASSQDIGGTGELFF
TGCGCCAGCAGCCAAGATATAGGGGGGACCGGGGAGCTGTTTTTT